This T cell receptor beta chain was found in a study of blood T cell repertoires in COVID-19. At the level of the study: Samples representing acute and convalescent COVID-19 were sourced from the United States, Italy and Spain. T cells, B-cell-depleted T cells, or PBMCs supplied cDNA or gDNA.

Germline CDR1 reads SGHDT; CDR2 reads YYEEEE. The trim removed 4 bases at V and 8 bases at J, leaving 14 bases unmatched. This CDR3 region has 15 residues. This clone was recorded once. Original handling: How many nucleated cells were present was estimated from reference gene primer amplification. Clones were sequenced by immunoSEQ multiplex PCR, and TCRdb holds only the in-frame ones, with some missing. The D gene and trimming were derived from the DNA, and the V and J assignments and clone size from that table. The sample contains 200,000 to 250,000 clones, more than 70% of which appear only once. Sequencing was carried out using peripheral blood. This chain links TRBV5-6 with TRBJ1-1, with TRBD1 identical over 7 bases. The TCR was taken from a human donor in a cohort sampled during active COVID-19. CDR3 in DNA: TGTGCCAGCAGCCCCCAGGGGCACAGGGGAGGAGAAGCTTTCTTT. Its protein product is CASSPQGHRGGEAFF. Full variable domain (remainder filled in from reference TRBV5-6 and TRBJ1-1): DAGVTQSPTHLIKTRGQQVTLRCSPKSGHDTVSWYQQALGQGPQFIFQYYEEEERQRGNFPDRFSGHQFPNYSSELNVNALLLGDSALYLCASSPQGHRGGEAFFGQGTRLTVV.